This T cell receptor beta chain derives from a study of PD-L1 blockade in urothelial cancer. On the study more broadly: Samples came from 3 weeks, at the second dose, and 6 weeks into treatment.

J was trimmed by 5 bases and V by 4 bases; bases with no gene match: 4. CDR3 length equals 13 residues. Germline CDR1 SQVTM, CDR2 ANQGSEA. Study results and caveats: Tumor-associated TCR clones expanded more in blood at 3 weeks in patients with durable benefit.

The time point denotes: pretreatment peripheral blood. A remark on this clone: Antigen specificity is unknown.

The repertoire was sequenced with immunoSEQ multiplex PCR; TCRdb's copy has only in-frame clones and lacks some. This table has about 57,000 clones, about four fifths appearing once. V and J are TRBV29-1 and TRBJ2-5, with 10 positions matching TRBD1. Here the sequenced sample was PBMCs, taken around atezolizumab (anti-PD-L1) treatment. The origin of this receptor is a man aged 70-80 years with urothelial cancer. CDR3 residues: CSVGQGAWETQYF. The DNA of the CDR3 is TGCAGCGTTGGACAGGGGGCTTGGGAGACCCAGTACTTC.